These 20 T cell receptor beta chains were all obtained from the same sample, sequenced in a study of graft-versus-host responses after intestinal transplantation. These receptors lack a known antigen. The repertoire was sequenced with immunoSEQ multiplex PCR; TCRdb's copy has only in-frame clones and lacks some. The sample yields tens of thousands of clones, nearly 95% seen once. Source: unstimulated CD8+ T cells sorted from spleen or lymph node cells, taken before transplant. The source is a human donor who was the organ donor for an intestinal transplant.

The CDR3 bases are TGTGCCAGCAGCCGAGGACTCTACGGCACAGATACGCAGTATTTT. Encoded protein: CASSRGLYGTDTQYF. The genes are TRBV6-6 and TRBJ2-3, with a weak D call TRBD2 (5 bases). CDR3 size: 15 residues. V shed 6 bases and J shed 1 base, with 14 bases lying between them. From germline, CDR1 is MNHNY and CDR2 SVGAGI (reference sequence).

V usage is TRBV6-1 and J usage is TRBJ2-1; 10 bases agree with TRBD1. Germline V gene lookup returns CDR1 MNHNS and CDR2 SASEGT. CDR3 length equals 14 residues. Trimming took 8 bases from V and 6 from J; bases not matched to a gene: 7. The CDR3 reads CASSWTGGSNEQFF. The CDR3 coding sequence is TGTGCCAGCTCTTGGACAGGGGGTTCCAATGAGCAGTTCTTC.

The V and J genes are TRBV4-1 and TRBJ2-3, with 12 bases lining up with TRBD2. The CDR3 is 20 residues long. The junction had 11 bases not matched to a gene; V was cut back by 0 bases and J by 1 base. Germline values: CDR1 MGHRA, CDR2 YSYEKL. CDR3 protein: CASSQDLLAGGPEGTDTQYF. CDR3 coding DNA: TGCGCCAGCAGCCAAGATCTTCTAGCGGGGGGGCCCGAGGGCACAGATACGCAGTATTTT.

The chain recombines TRBV4-1 with TRBJ2-2; D unresolved. This CDR3 region has 15 residues. Per the germline V gene, CDR1 is MGHRA and CDR2 is YSYEKL. Trimming cost V 4 bases and J 1 base, with 10 bases left between them. The CDR3 sequence: CASSRASVNTGELFF. In DNA form, the CDR3 reads TGCGCCAGCAGCCGAGCCAGCGTGAACACCGGGGAGCTGTTTTTT.

The J gene is TRBJ2-2, the V gene TRBV25-1, with D uncertain. V was shortened by 2 bases and J by 1 base, with 2 bases between the two germline ends. The germline V gene has CDR1 MGHDK and CDR2 SYGVNS. The CDR3 loop spans 13 amino acids. For the CDR3, the DNA is TGTGCCAGCAGTGAACAGAACACCGGGGAGCTGTTTTTT. Its translation is CASSEQNTGELFF.

V is TRBV30 and J is TRBJ2-7, with D perhaps matching TRBD1 (5 bases). The CDR3 extends over 12 amino acids. In germline, CDR1 is GTSNPN, CDR2 SVGIG (reference sequence). V was pared by 4 bases and J by 3 bases, with 10 bases between. For the CDR3, the DNA is TGTGCCTGGAACACTCAGGGCTACGAGCAGTACTTC. It is translated as CAWNTQGYEQYF.

The gene calls are TRBV19 and TRBJ2-7, with D perhaps TRBD1 (6 bases). Per the germline V gene, CDR1 is LNHDA and CDR2 is SQIVND (reference sequence). This CDR3 comprises 13 residues. The germline V and J ends were trimmed by 4 bases and 0 bases, with 7 bases remaining between them. For the CDR3, the DNA is TGTGCCAGTAGTACGGGACACTCCTACGAGCAGTACTTC. This codes for CASSTGHSYEQYF. Using reference TRBV19 and TRBJ2-7 for the parts outside the CDR3, the full variable domain is DGGITQSPKYLFRKEGQNVTLSCEQNLNHDAMYWYRQDPGQGLRLIYYSQIVNDFQKGDIAEGYSVSREKKESFPLTVTSAQKNPTAFYLCASSTGHSYEQYFGPGTRLTVT.

This rearrangement joins TRBV27 to TRBJ2-2; 8 bases are a match to TRBD1. Trimming cost V 5 bases and J 5 bases; bases outside gene matches: 10. The CDR3 is made up of 16 amino acids. CDR1 MNHEY and CDR2 SMNVEV come from the germline V gene (reference sequence). Written as DNA, the CDR3 is TGTGCCAGCAGTCCGTATCCAGGGGGCCGGACCGGGGAGCTGTTTTTT. It translates to CASSPYPGGRTGELFF.

V and J are TRBV18 and TRBJ2-7; D uncertain. Trimming stripped 4 bases from V and 2 bases from J, with 15 bases between. This CDR3 region has 15 residues. Germline V gives CDR1 KGHSH, CDR2 LQKENI. DNA for the CDR3: TGTGCCAGCTCACTAACCGGACCGATTCCCTACGAGCAGTACTTC. Translating it yields CASSLTGPIPYEQYF.

The chain has TRBV7-3 and TRBJ2-2; tentatively, D is TRBD1 (5 bases). This CDR3 has 12 amino acids. The ends were cut back, 4 bases at V and 6 bases at J, with 6 bases in the middle. The germline CDR1 and CDR2 sequences are SGHTA and FQGTGA. The CDR3 region has the DNA TGTGCCAGCAGCTCACAGGCCGGGGAGCTGTTTTTT. Its protein is CASSSQAGELFF.

The chain couples TRBV6-6 to TRBJ1-5; D perhaps matches TRBD1 (6 bases). With 10 bases removed from V and 0 bases from J, the gap between germline ends came to 10 bases. The length of the CDR3 is 13 residues. Germline V gene lookup returns CDR1 MNHNY and CDR2 SVGAGI (reference sequence). CDR3 protein: CATTGISNQPQHF. For the CDR3, the DNA is TGTGCCACAACAGGGATTAGCAATCAGCCCCAGCATTTT.

The gene calls are TRBV19 and TRBJ2-7, with 11 bases lining up with TRBD1. Germline CDR1 and CDR2: LNHDA and SQIVND (reference sequence). J was trimmed by 2 bases and V by 9 bases; bases with no gene match: 3. This CDR3 region has 13 residues. CDR3 coding DNA: TGTGCCAGCGGACAGGGGGCCGCCTACGAGCAGTACTTC. It translates to CASGQGAAYEQYF.

This CDR3 is CASSSRFVADTQYF. The CDR3, as DNA: TGTGCCAGCAGCTCCAGGTTTGTGGCAGATACGCAGTATTTT. The J gene is TRBJ2-3, the V gene TRBV7-9; D unclear. The V end was cut by 4 bases, the J end by 4 bases, with 12 bases between. This CDR3 contains 14 residues. Germline V gives CDR1 SEHNR, CDR2 FQNEAQ (reference sequence). Full variable domain (remainder filled in from reference TRBV7-9 and TRBJ2-3): DTGVSQNPRHKITKRGQNVTFRCDPISEHNRLYWYRQTLGQGPEFLTYFQNEAQLEKSRLLSDRFSAERPKGSFSTLEIQRTEQGDSAMYLCASSSRFVADTQYFGPGTRLTVL.

The V and J genes are TRBV28 and TRBJ1-1; 8 bases map to TRBD1. After removal of 2 bases from V and 7 bases from J, the junction contained 9 bases not matched to a gene. Per the germline V gene, CDR1 is MDHEN and CDR2 is SYDVKM. This CDR3 is built from 15 residues. CDR3 in amino acids: CASSLVQGGLNEAFF. Here the CDR3 DNA reads TGTGCCAGCAGTTTAGTACAGGGGGGCTTAAATGAAGCTTTCTTT.

The rearrangement joins TRBV6-5 to TRBJ2-2; D may be TRBD1 (5 bases). CDR1 is MNHEY, CDR2 SVGAGI, per germline. CDR3 length equals 14 residues. The V gene lost 3 bases and the J gene lost 2 bases, with 7 bases spanning the gap. CDR3 amino acids: CASSYGANTGELFF. The CDR3 DNA reads TGTGCCAGCAGTTATGGGGCTAACACCGGGGAGCTGTTTTTT.

The chain employs TRBV9 and TRBJ2-5, with 8 bases lining up with TRBD2. TRBJ2-7 matches the DNA end more closely, so the J call is doubtful. The V gene's germline CDR1 is SGDLS and CDR2 YYNGEE. This CDR3 is built from 11 residues. CDR3 coding DNA: TGTGCCAGCTCGGGGGGGAACGAGCAGTACTTC. It yields the protein CASSGGNEQYF.

The chain employs TRBV5-1 and TRBJ2-2; D is unclear. The CDR3 totals 16 residues. Germline V gene sequence: CDR1 SGHRS, CDR2 YFSETQ. With 0 bases removed from V and 7 bases from J, the gap between germline ends came to 16 bases. This CDR3 reads CASSLVGPQEGGELFF. CDR3 nucleotides: TGCGCCAGCAGCTTGGTCGGGCCCCAAGAAGGCGGGGAGCTGTTTTTT.

This clone was found once. V gene TRBV19 combines with J gene TRBJ2-7; TRBD1 aligns across 8 bases. Per the germline V gene, CDR1 is LNHDA and CDR2 is SQIVND (reference sequence). The CDR3 runs to 16 residues. Losses at the gene ends were 9 bases for V and 4 bases for J; bases not matched to a gene: 17. Here the CDR3 DNA reads TGTGCCAGCTCTCCAATTTCAGGGGGCTCCGGGTACGAGCAGTACTTC. This codes for CASSPISGGSGYEQYF.

The chain employs TRBV5-4 and TRBJ2-5, with a possible D match to TRBD2 (6 bases). This CDR3 has 13 amino acids. The germline CDR1 and CDR2 sequences are SGHNT and YYREEE (reference sequence). The V end was cut by 5 bases, the J end by 5 bases, with 13 bases between. The CDR3 here is CASSDWRGETQYF. The CDR3 region has the DNA TGTGCCAGCAGTGACTGGCGGGGTGAGACCCAGTACTTC.

This chain connects TRBV15 to TRBJ1-1, with unresolved D. Per germline, CDR1 LNHNV and CDR2 YYDKDF (reference sequence). The germline V and J ends were trimmed by 1 base and 4 bases, with 10 bases remaining between them. The CDR3 loop spans 14 amino acids. The CDR3 region has the DNA TGTGCCACCAGCAGAGTAAATGGGGTCACTGAAGCTTTCTTT. It translates to CATSRVNGVTEAFF.